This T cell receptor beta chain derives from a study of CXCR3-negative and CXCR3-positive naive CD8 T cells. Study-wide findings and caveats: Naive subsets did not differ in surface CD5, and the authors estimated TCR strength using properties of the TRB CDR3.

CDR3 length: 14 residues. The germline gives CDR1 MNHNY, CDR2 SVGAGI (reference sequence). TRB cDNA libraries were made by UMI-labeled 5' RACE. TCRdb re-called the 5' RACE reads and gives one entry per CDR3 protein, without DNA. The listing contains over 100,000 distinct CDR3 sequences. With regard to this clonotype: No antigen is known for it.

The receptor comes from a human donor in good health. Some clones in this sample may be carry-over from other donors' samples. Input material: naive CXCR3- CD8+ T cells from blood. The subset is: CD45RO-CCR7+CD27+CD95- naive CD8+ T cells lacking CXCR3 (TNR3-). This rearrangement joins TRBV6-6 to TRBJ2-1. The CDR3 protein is CASTRWDFYNEQFF.